These 22 T cell receptor beta chains share one sample of origin, sequenced in a study of CD8 T cells in ankylosing spondylitis. TCRdb ran MiXCR on the 5' RACE reads and lists one entry per CDR3 protein. The sample gives a few hundred thousand distinct CDR3 sequences, roughly a sixth of which show up once; over 0.9% is in the top ten. General observations from the study: There was a TCR beta motif, made of several highly homologous variants, that appeared characteristic of ankylosing spondylitis blood.

Antigen specificity for these receptors is unknown. Sequenced: blood, either unsorted or a sorted T cell fraction (not recorded which). These receptors all come from a male donor with ankylosing spondylitis.

This rearrangement joins TRBV7-9 to TRBJ2-7; D not certain. V was shortened by 0 bases and J by 2 bases, with 17 bases between the two germline ends. The CDR3 loop spans 17 amino acids. Looked up from germline, CDR1 is SEHNR and CDR2 is FQNEAQ (reference sequence). CDR3 in DNA: TGTGCCAGCAGCTTAGCCTCCTCCACCACACATACCTACGAGCAGTACTTC. Encoded protein: CASSLASSTTHTYEQYF.

This clonotype was picked up a small number of times. The chain has TRBV3-1 and TRBJ2-1; 8 nucleotides match TRBD2. CDR1 and CDR2 (germline): LGHDT, YNNKEL (reference sequence). This CDR3 region has 15 residues. The V gene end was trimmed by 2 bases and the J gene end by 0 bases; junction bases not matched to a gene: 0. CDR3 nucleotides: TGTGCCAGCAGCCAACTAGCGGGCTCCTACAATGAGCAGTTCTTC. The encoded protein is CASSQLAGSYNEQFF.

This sequence joins TRBV5-6 and TRBJ2-5; TRBD2 agrees at 11 bases. Per germline, CDR1 SGHDT and CDR2 YYEEEE. There are 18 residues in the CDR3. The V gene end was trimmed by 4 bases and the J gene end by 5 bases; junction bases not matched to a gene: 16. Here the CDR3 reads CASSASLTSGGRGETQYF. CDR3 sequence (DNA): TGTGCCAGCAGCGCCTCCCTCACTAGCGGGGGTAGGGGCGAGACCCAGTACTTC.

The chain is built from TRBV20-1 and TRBJ2-4, with D maybe TRBD2 (5 bases). The length of the CDR3 is 12 residues. CDR1 and CDR2 from the germline V gene are DFQATT and SNEGSKA (reference sequence). The CDR3 is CSPSPVGDIQYF. CDR3 coding DNA: TGCAGCCCTAGCCCCGTTGGCGACATTCAGTACTTC.

This chain joins TRBV28 and TRBJ2-3; a weak D match, TRBD2 (6 bases). Per the germline V gene, CDR1 is MDHEN and CDR2 is SYDVKM. The V end was cut by 6 bases, the J end by 1 base, with 14 bases between. This CDR3 is built from 15 residues. CDR3 region: CASSPGSRGTDTQYF. CDR3 DNA: TGTGCCAGCAGCCCCGGGAGCAGAGGCACAGATACGCAGTATTTT.

This sequence joins TRBV9 and TRBJ1-1; D not resolved. Trimming took 4 bases from V and 0 from J, leaving 16 bases between them. Germline lookup yields CDR1 SGDLS and CDR2 YYNGEE. This CDR3 comprises 16 residues. The CDR3 spells CASSSPRGGLNTEAFF. In DNA form, the CDR3 reads TGTGCCAGCAGCTCCCCACGGGGAGGGCTGAACACTGAAGCTTTCTTT.

The J gene is TRBJ1-3, the V gene TRBV5-1; 8 bases agree with TRBD1. The CDR3 loop spans 17 amino acids. Germline CDR1 and CDR2: SGHRS and YFSETQ. The J segment lost 0 bases and the V segment lost 2 bases, leaving 7 bases of the junction unmatched. CDR3 nucleotide sequence: TGCGCCAGCAGCTTAGCGGGACAGGCAATCTCTGGAAACACCATATATTTT. Residues: CASSLAGQAISGNTIYF.

The V and J genes are TRBV24-1 and TRBJ1-1; TRBD1 might be the D (5 bases). Germline CDR1 reads KGHDR; CDR2 reads SFDVKD. Trimming left V 2 bases short and J 1 base short, with 16 bases between. This CDR3 region has 17 residues. The CDR3 protein is CATSDSKDTHTNTEAFF. In nucleotides, the CDR3 is TGTGCCACCAGTGATTCAAAGGACACCCACACGAACACTGAAGCTTTCTTT.

The CDR3 bases are TGTGCCAGCAGTTTGACGAGCGGTAAAGCCTACGAGCAGTACTTC. It translates to CASSLTSGKAYEQYF. This rearrangement joins TRBV12-3 or TRBV12-4 to TRBJ2-7; TRBD2 might be the D (5 bases). The CDR3 runs 15 residues. V was trimmed by 3 bases and J by 2 bases, leaving 14 bases between them.

The table lists this clonotype with many counts. The chain links TRBV7-6 to TRBJ2-7; 7 positions match TRBD1. Germline-derived CDR1 and CDR2 are SGHVS and FNYEAQ. This CDR3 has 14 amino acids. V trimming: 2 bases; J trimming: 2 bases; junction bases outside the gene matches: 3. The CDR3: CASSLNRGTYEQYF. Here the CDR3 DNA reads TGTGCCAGCAGCTTAAACAGGGGAACCTACGAGCAGTACTTC.

This clonotype was counted a few times. The genes are TRBV29-1 and TRBJ1-4, with D uncertain. The CDR3 consists of 10 residues. CDR1 SQVTM and CDR2 ANQGSEA come from the germline V gene. V was pared by 6 bases and J by 7 bases, with 6 bases between. As DNA, the CDR3 is TGCAGCGTGGGCGTTGAAAAACTGTTTTTT. Protein product: CSVGVEKLFF.

In its sample, this clonotype was seen a few times. The chain employs TRBV9 and TRBJ2-3; maybe TRBD2 (7 bases). V dropped 4 bases and J dropped 4 bases, with 22 bases sitting between them. The germline V gene encodes CDR1 SGDLS and CDR2 YYNGEE. The CDR3 extends over 17 amino acids. The CDR3 is CASSNGGGGGHADTQYF. For the CDR3, the DNA is TGTGCCAGCAGCAACGGAGGGGGGGGAGGTCATGCAGATACGCAGTATTTT.

The rearrangement uses TRBV7-2 and TRBJ1-5; D perhaps matches TRBD1 (5 bases). Germline loops: CDR1 SGHTA, CDR2 FQGNSA. The CDR3 contains 14 residues. V lost 6 bases to trimming and J lost 5 bases, with 14 bases between them. DNA of the CDR3: TGTGCCAGCAGTAGTAGGGGACGTGATCAGCCCCAGCATTTT. This encodes CASSSRGRDQPQHF.

The gene calls are TRBV2 and TRBJ1-2; the match to TRBD1 covers 9 bases. Germline CDR1 reads SNHLY; CDR2 reads FYNNEI. The CDR3 consists of 13 residues. The ends lost 3 bases at V and 5 bases at J; junction bases unmatched: 1. The CDR3: CASSEGTGYGYTF. The CDR3 bases are TGTGCCAGCAGTGAGGGGACAGGGTATGGCTACACCTTC.

Only a few counts were recorded for this clonotype. The chain recombines TRBV7-9 with TRBJ1-4; no reliable D call. This CDR3 is 14 amino acids long. In germline, CDR1 is SEHNR, CDR2 FQNEAQ (reference sequence). Deletions cut 6 bases from V and 7 bases from J, with 15 bases between. In nucleotides, the CDR3 is TGTGCCAGCAGTCAAGAGGGCCGGGTTGAAAAACTGTTTTTT. It is translated as CASSQEGRVEKLFF.

The chain links TRBV7-9 to TRBJ2-5, with no clear D. V shed 2 bases and J shed 5 bases, with 9 bases lying between them. CDR3 length equals 13 residues. The germline gives CDR1 SEHNR, CDR2 FQNEAQ (reference sequence). The CDR3 region is CASSLLNRETQYF. CDR3 nucleotides: TGTGCCAGCAGCTTATTAAATCGTGAGACCCAGTACTTC.

The table lists this clonotype with a few counts. The rearrangement joins TRBV12-3 or TRBV12-4 to TRBJ2-6; unclear D gene. The ends were cut back, 7 bases at V and 4 bases at J, with 20 bases in the middle. The CDR3 runs to 17 residues. Here the CDR3 reads CASNRRMGASGANVLTF. CDR3 bases: TGTGCCAGCAACCGCCGAATGGGTGCCTCGGGGGCCAACGTCCTGACTTTC.

This chain connects TRBV7-3 to TRBJ1-1; no definite D call. Germline V gene sequence: CDR1 SGHTA, CDR2 FQGTGA. This CDR3 spans 13 amino acids. Trimming stripped 1 base from V and 4 bases from J, with 7 bases between. The CDR3 region is CASSLMMGTEAFF. CDR3 DNA: TGTGCCAGCAGCTTAATGATGGGCACTGAAGCTTTCTTT.

J is TRBJ1-5 and V is TRBV21-1. TRBV21-1 is a known pseudogene. The CDR3 consists of 10 residues. CDR3 bases: TGTGCCAGCAACGATCAGCCCCAGCATTTT. Protein sequence: CASNDQPQHF.

The chain combines TRBV9 with TRBJ2-7; a weak D match, TRBD1 (5 bases). Trimming took off 3 bases at V and 2 bases at J, with 21 bases between the two ends. CDR1 SGDLS and CDR2 YYNGEE come from the germline V gene. CDR3 length: 17 residues. CDR3 sequence (DNA): TGTGCCAGCAGCGGCCCGCTAGGGGAAGATTGGACCTACGAGCAGTACTTC. It codes for CASSGPLGEDWTYEQYF. The full variable domain, with the rest looked up from reference TRBV9 and TRBJ2-7, is DSGVTQTPKHLITATGQRVTLRCSPRSGDLSVYWYQQSLDQGLQFLIQYYNGEERAKGNILERFSAQQFPDLHSELNLSSLELGDSALYFCASSGPLGEDWTYEQYFGPGTRLTVT.

DNA of the CDR3: TGCAGTGCTAGAGGGCAGGGGGCGACCGGGGAGCTGTTTTTT. Translation: CSARGQGATGELFF. The V and J genes are TRBV20-1 and TRBJ2-2; the match to TRBD1 covers 8 bases. Trimming cost V 1 base and J 5 bases; bases outside gene matches: 3. The CDR3 is made up of 14 amino acids. Germline CDR1 DFQATT, CDR2 SNEGSKA (reference sequence).

The genes are TRBV6-2 or TRBV6-3 and TRBJ2-3; D remains ambiguous. This CDR3 comprises 15 residues. CDR1 and CDR2 (germline): MNHEY, SVGEGT. With 11 bases removed from V and 0 bases from J, the gap between germline ends came to 18 bases. For the CDR3, the DNA is TGTGCCGCCAGCCCCCCCGTACCCAGCACAGATACGCAGTATTTT. It yields the protein CAASPPVPSTDTQYF.